This entry describes one TCR beta chain. The antigen remains unidentified. CD8 cells classed as naive were CD45RO-negative and positively selected for CCR7, excluding terminally differentiated effector memory CD45RA+ cells. The V end lost 2 bases, the J end lost 4 bases, and 12 bases lay between the germline ends. The germline V gene encodes CDR1 LGHNA and CDR2 YSLEER. CDR3 length: 15 residues. Each replicate PCR on the sorted subsets used 200 to 250 ng DNA (around 31,000 T cell genomes). The repertoire was sequenced with immunoSEQ multiplex PCR; TCRdb's copy has only in-frame clones and lacks some. The table lists just over 2,000,000 clones, roughly 94% of them singletons. The sample comes from a study of shared clonotypes between healthy human individuals. Study results and caveats: Rarefaction gave evidence that sorted-subset sequencing remained incomplete despite large depth.

Sequencing input: naive CD8+ T cells sorted from blood. V gene TRBV4-3 combines with J gene TRBJ1-5; D call uncertain. The clonotype comes from a man aged 18 to 30 in good health. DNA for the CDR3: TGCGCCAGCAGCCAATATGTCGCAGAGAATCAGCCCCAGCATTTT. The encoded protein is CASSQYVAENQPQHF.